This is a list of T cell receptor beta chains from one sample in a study of T cell responses to AZD1222 COVID-19 vaccine. Repertoires were generated with immunoSEQ multiplex PCR, while TCRdb's copy carries only in-frame clones and drops some. The table has more than 150,000 clones, approximately 91% seen once; the top ten hold roughly 0.99%. The sequenced sample was peripheral blood, obtained on day 0 of AZD1222 vaccination. The receptors here all came from an adult in good health. Each CDR3 is given with its conserved first and last residue. Fields, in order: clone size, J gene, D gene, V gene, CDR3 protein, CDR3 DNA. D genes are given only for firm matches. Only part of the rows carry a size: once, few, many, or a class if the clone is expanded.

clone size: .
J gene: TRBJ1-3
D gene: .
V gene: TRBV29-1
CDR3 protein: CSVEDPEAGIDF
CDR3 DNA: TGCAGCGTTGAAGACCCCGAGGCTGGGATAGACTTT

clone size: .
J gene: TRBJ1-2
D gene: TRBD1
V gene: TRBV19
CDR3 protein: CAIRQGASDHYGYTF
CDR3 DNA: TGTGCCATCAGACAGGGGGCTTCGGATCACTATGGCTACACCTTC

clone size: .
J gene: TRBJ2-5
D gene: TRBD1
V gene: TRBV7-3
CDR3 protein: CASSLADRDRNQETQYF
CDR3 DNA: TGTGCCAGCAGCTTAGCAGACCGGGACAGAAATCAAGAGACCCAGTACTTC

clone size: few
J gene: TRBJ2-2
D gene: TRBD2
V gene: TRBV2
CDR3 protein: CASSLRLAGGPAGELFF
CDR3 DNA: TGTGCCAGCAGTTTACGACTAGCGGGAGGGCCGGCCGGGGAGCTGTTTTTT

clone size: .
J gene: TRBJ1-6
D gene: TRBD1
V gene: TRBV9
CDR3 protein: CASSPRGQGSYNSPLHF
CDR3 DNA: TGTGCCAGCAGCCCGAGGGGACAGGGTTCCTATAATTCACCCCTCCACTTT

clone size: .
J gene: TRBJ2-1
D gene: .
V gene: TRBV3-1/TRBV3-2
CDR3 protein: CASSQAVAERYNEQFF
CDR3 DNA: TGTGCCAGCAGCCAAGCTGTAGCGGAGAGATACAATGAGCAGTTCTTC

clone size: .
J gene: TRBJ1-1
D gene: TRBD1
V gene: TRBV29-1
CDR3 protein: CSVLNTRQGRGRNTEAFF
CDR3 DNA: TGCAGCGTCCTTAATACCCGACAGGGGAGGGGTCGGAACACTGAAGCTTTCTTT

clone size: .
J gene: TRBJ2-1
D gene: .
V gene: TRBV6-2/TRBV6-3
CDR3 protein: CASSYAVGQFF
CDR3 DNA: TGTGCCAGCAGTTACGCGGTAGGGCAGTTCTTC

clone size: .
J gene: TRBJ2-1
D gene: TRBD2
V gene: TRBV14
CDR3 protein: CASSLLAGRARNNEQFF
CDR3 DNA: TGTGCCAGCAGCCTCCTAGCGGGGAGGGCTCGAAACAATGAGCAGTTCTTC

clone size: .
J gene: TRBJ1-2
D gene: TRBD1
V gene: TRBV6-2/TRBV6-3
CDR3 protein: CASSVNPGQGLYGYTF
CDR3 DNA: TGTGCCAGCAGCGTTAATCCGGGACAGGGACTCTATGGCTACACCTTC

clone size: .
J gene: TRBJ2-6
D gene: .
V gene: TRBV3-1/TRBV3-2
CDR3 protein: CASSPRNGANVLTF
CDR3 DNA: TGTGCCAGCAGCCCGCGGAACGGGGCCAACGTCCTGACTTTC

clone size: .
J gene: TRBJ2-5
D gene: .
V gene: TRBV27
CDR3 protein: CASSPLREKETQYF
CDR3 DNA: TGTGCCAGCAGTCCGCTCCGTGAGAAGGAGACCCAGTACTTC

clone size: .
J gene: TRBJ2-7
D gene: .
V gene: TRBV5-4
CDR3 protein: CASSFLDSISYEQYF
CDR3 DNA: TGTGCCAGCAGCTTCCTGGATTCCATCTCCTACGAGCAGTACTTC

clone size: .
J gene: TRBJ2-5
D gene: TRBD2
V gene: TRBV3-1/TRBV3-2
CDR3 protein: CASSPWTSGDQETQYF
CDR3 DNA: TGTGCCAGCAGCCCCTGGACTAGCGGGGACCAAGAGACCCAGTACTTC

clone size: .
J gene: TRBJ2-3
D gene: .
V gene: TRBV7-3
CDR3 protein: CASSYDRSTDTQYF
CDR3 DNA: TGTGCCAGCAGCTACGACAGGAGCACAGATACGCAGTATTTT

clone size: .
J gene: TRBJ2-7
D gene: TRBD1
V gene: TRBV9
CDR3 protein: CASSVGGTASYEQYF
CDR3 DNA: TGTGCCAGCAGCGTAGGAGGGACAGCCTCCTACGAGCAGTACTTC

clone size: .
J gene: TRBJ2-1
D gene: .
V gene: TRBV27
CDR3 protein: CASSRTLHNEQFF
CDR3 DNA: TGTGCCAGCAGCCGGACTCTCCACAATGAGCAGTTCTTC

clone size: .
J gene: TRBJ1-1
D gene: .
V gene: TRBV4-2
CDR3 protein: CASSQTFGTSEAFF
CDR3 DNA: TGTGCCAGCAGCCAAACGTTCGGGACATCTGAAGCTTTCTTT

clone size: .
J gene: TRBJ1-2
D gene: TRBD1
V gene: TRBV2
CDR3 protein: CASRSGTDYGYTF
CDR3 DNA: TGTGCCAGCAGATCCGGGACAGACTATGGCTACACCTTC

clone size: .
J gene: TRBJ2-7
D gene: TRBD1
V gene: TRBV27
CDR3 protein: CASSFSQGVSYEQYF
CDR3 DNA: TGTGCCAGCAGTTTTTCGCAGGGGGTTTCCTACGAGCAGTACTTC

clone size: once
J gene: TRBJ1-4
D gene: .
V gene: TRBV6-5
CDR3 protein: CASSYRTLGTNEKLFF
CDR3 DNA: TGTGCCAGCAGTTACCGGACACTGGGGACTAATGAAAAACTGTTTTTT

clone size: .
J gene: TRBJ2-3
D gene: .
V gene: TRBV12-3/TRBV12-4
CDR3 protein: CASSPRDTQYF
CDR3 DNA: TGTGCCAGCAGCCCAAGGGATACGCAGTATTTT

clone size: .
J gene: TRBJ2-5
D gene: .
V gene: TRBV28
CDR3 protein: CASNIQQETQYF
CDR3 DNA: TGTGCCAGCAACATCCAACAAGAGACCCAGTACTTC

clone size: .
J gene: TRBJ2-1
D gene: .
V gene: TRBV11-2
CDR3 protein: CASSLELAYYNEQFF
CDR3 DNA: TGTGCCAGCAGCTTAGAACTAGCCTACTACAATGAGCAGTTCTTC

clone size: .
J gene: TRBJ2-1
D gene: TRBD2
V gene: TRBV12-3/TRBV12-4
CDR3 protein: CASRTSGGNEQFF
CDR3 DNA: TGTGCCAGTAGGACTAGCGGGGGGAATGAGCAGTTCTTC

clone size: .
J gene: TRBJ2-5
D gene: .
V gene: TRBV6-2/TRBV6-3
CDR3 protein: CASSPRPGGPPKETQYF
CDR3 DNA: TGTGCCAGCAGCCCACGACCTGGGGGGCCCCCGAAAGAGACCCAGTACTTC

clone size: few
J gene: TRBJ2-1
D gene: TRBD1
V gene: TRBV28
CDR3 protein: CATRGRTRAEQFF
CDR3 DNA: TGTGCCACCAGGGGGCGTACGCGCGCAGAGCAGTTCTTC

clone size: .
J gene: TRBJ2-1
D gene: TRBD2
V gene: TRBV5-1
CDR3 protein: CASSRGGSEQFF
CDR3 DNA: TGCGCCAGCAGCCGGGGGGGCTCTGAGCAGTTCTTC

clone size: .
J gene: TRBJ1-2
D gene: TRBD1
V gene: TRBV27
CDR3 protein: CASGTGRGYTF
CDR3 DNA: TGTGCCAGCGGGACAGGGCGCGGCTACACCTTC

clone size: .
J gene: TRBJ2-5
D gene: TRBD2
V gene: TRBV5-4
CDR3 protein: CASRLSSGGLQETQYF
CDR3 DNA: TGTGCCAGCAGGCTAAGTAGCGGGGGCCTCCAAGAGACCCAGTACTTC

clone size: .
J gene: TRBJ1-2
D gene: .
V gene: TRBV6-5
CDR3 protein: CASRQIQQGTAYTF
CDR3 DNA: TGTGCCAGCAGACAAATACAACAGGGTACTGCTTACACCTTC

clone size: .
J gene: TRBJ2-3
D gene: .
V gene: TRBV7-3
CDR3 protein: CASRPSGASDTQYF
CDR3 DNA: TGTGCCAGCAGGCCGAGTGGCGCCTCGGATACGCAGTATTTT

clone size: .
J gene: TRBJ1-1
D gene: .
V gene: TRBV4-1
CDR3 protein: CASSFQGQNTEAFF
CDR3 DNA: TGCGCCAGCAGCTTCCAGGGACAGAACACTGAAGCTTTCTTT

clone size: .
J gene: TRBJ1-6
D gene: TRBD1
V gene: TRBV9
CDR3 protein: CASSAAILVGTAPLHF
CDR3 DNA: TGTGCCAGCAGCGCAGCCATCCTAGTGGGGACAGCACCCCTCCACTTT

clone size: .
J gene: TRBJ2-1
D gene: TRBD2
V gene: TRBV7-9
CDR3 protein: CASSLGGGGTYNEQFF
CDR3 DNA: TGTGCCAGCAGCTTAGGCGGCGGGGGAACTTACAATGAGCAGTTCTTC

clone size: .
J gene: TRBJ2-7
D gene: .
V gene: TRBV7-8
CDR3 protein: CASSAFLRSGHYEQYF
CDR3 DNA: TGTGCCAGCAGCGCATTCCTGAGGTCAGGCCACTACGAGCAGTACTTC

clone size: .
J gene: TRBJ2-5
D gene: TRBD2
V gene: TRBV5-4
CDR3 protein: CASSNGLAGVETQYF
CDR3 DNA: TGTGCCAGCAGTAATGGACTAGCGGGGGTAGAGACCCAGTACTTC

clone size: .
J gene: TRBJ2-2
D gene: .
V gene: TRBV7-7
CDR3 protein: CASSLSITGELFF
CDR3 DNA: TGTGCCAGCAGCTTATCTATCACCGGGGAGCTGTTTTTT

clone size: .
J gene: TRBJ1-1
D gene: .
V gene: TRBV6-4
CDR3 protein: CASRSQGEGTEAFF
CDR3 DNA: TGTGCCAGCAGATCACAGGGCGAGGGCACTGAAGCTTTCTTT

clone size: .
J gene: TRBJ2-7
D gene: TRBD2
V gene: TRBV3-1/TRBV3-2
CDR3 protein: CASSQAWGLAENYEQYF
CDR3 DNA: TGTGCCAGCAGCCAAGCCTGGGGACTAGCAGAAAACTACGAGCAGTACTTC

clone size: .
J gene: TRBJ2-2
D gene: .
V gene: TRBV3-1/TRBV3-2
CDR3 protein: CASSRRHNTGELFF
CDR3 DNA: TGTGCCAGCTCTAGGCGACACAACACCGGGGAGCTGTTTTTT

clone size: .
J gene: TRBJ1-6
D gene: TRBD1
V gene: TRBV6-2/TRBV6-3
CDR3 protein: CASSYSGQGTLNSPLHF
CDR3 DNA: TGTGCCAGCAGTTACTCGGGACAGGGAACCCTCAATTCACCCCTCCACTTT

clone size: .
J gene: TRBJ2-1
D gene: .
V gene: TRBV15
CDR3 protein: CATSPPWVGGVVYNEQFF
CDR3 DNA: TGTGCCACCAGTCCCCCTTGGGTCGGTGGGGTGGTCTACAATGAGCAGTTCTTC

clone size: .
J gene: TRBJ2-3
D gene: .
V gene: TRBV19
CDR3 protein: CASSFRDAAATQYF
CDR3 DNA: TGTGCCAGTAGCTTCAGGGATGCGGCGGCTACGCAGTATTTT

clone size: .
J gene: TRBJ2-3
D gene: TRBD2
V gene: TRBV15
CDR3 protein: CATSRGTSLTDTQYF
CDR3 DNA: TGTGCCACCAGCAGAGGGACTAGCCTCACAGATACGCAGTATTTT

clone size: .
J gene: TRBJ2-1
D gene: .
V gene: TRBV10-3
CDR3 protein: CAISDLSSYNEQFF
CDR3 DNA: TGTGCCATCAGTGACCTCAGCTCCTACAATGAGCAGTTCTTC

clone size: .
J gene: TRBJ1-3
D gene: .
V gene: TRBV5-6
CDR3 protein: CASSLGSASGNTIYF
CDR3 DNA: TGTGCCAGCAGCTTGGGGTCAGCCTCTGGAAACACCATATATTTT

clone size: .
J gene: TRBJ1-2
D gene: .
V gene: TRBV6-4
CDR3 protein: CASSDNGYGYTF
CDR3 DNA: TGTGCCAGCAGTGATAACGGCTATGGCTACACCTTC

clone size: .
J gene: TRBJ1-3
D gene: .
V gene: TRBV9
CDR3 protein: CASSVLDAGNTIYF
CDR3 DNA: TGTGCCAGCAGCGTATTAGATGCTGGAAACACCATATATTTT

clone size: .
J gene: TRBJ1-2
D gene: TRBD1
V gene: TRBV7-8
CDR3 protein: CASSGDRWLKNYGYTF
CDR3 DNA: TGTGCCAGCAGCGGGGACAGGTGGTTAAAGAACTATGGCTACACCTTC

clone size: .
J gene: TRBJ2-7
D gene: .
V gene: TRBV14
CDR3 protein: CASSQESSWQGIDEQYF
CDR3 DNA: TGTGCCAGCAGCCAAGAATCTTCATGGCAGGGAATCGACGAGCAGTACTTC